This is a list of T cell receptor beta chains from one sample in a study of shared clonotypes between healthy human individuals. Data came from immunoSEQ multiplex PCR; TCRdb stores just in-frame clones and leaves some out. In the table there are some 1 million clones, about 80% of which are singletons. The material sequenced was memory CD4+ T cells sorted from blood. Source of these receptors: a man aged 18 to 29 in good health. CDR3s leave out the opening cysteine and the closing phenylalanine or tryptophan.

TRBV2	ASSSQGGSEQF
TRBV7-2	ASSPGLSGEQY
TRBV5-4	ASSLNSGEQY
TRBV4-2	ASSSLGEGTSNYGYT
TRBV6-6	ASGQQSHYGYT
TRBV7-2	ASSLATSGGARETQY
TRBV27	ASSPRTAAKNIQY
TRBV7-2	ASSGRLAGGTDTQY
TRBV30	AWGQGTDTQY
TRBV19	ASSDADRGRGGYT
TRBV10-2	ASSEIQGGLEQY
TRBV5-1	ASQYNSANTGELF
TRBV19	ASRIQGYGSSGANVLT
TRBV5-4	ASSSGQSYEQY
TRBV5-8	ASSSEGAYTDTQY
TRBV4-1	ASSQGEVAGPYEQY
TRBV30	AWSRQGATEAF
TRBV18	ASSPGQGAYEQY
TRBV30	AWGQQGLTDTQY
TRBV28	ASGMWGTYEQY
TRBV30	AWRALGRPGETQY
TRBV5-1	ASSRTSGTGNEQF
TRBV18	ASSPLTTGGFNEQY
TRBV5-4	ASSLSGGYEQY
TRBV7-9	ASSLAGGNGYT
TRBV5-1	ASSLGRTTYEQY
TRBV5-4	ASSLQGVNTIY
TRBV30	AWSPPPTKYQETQY
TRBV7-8	ASSSTGLGSSYNSPLH
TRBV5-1	ASSTTGQTEAF